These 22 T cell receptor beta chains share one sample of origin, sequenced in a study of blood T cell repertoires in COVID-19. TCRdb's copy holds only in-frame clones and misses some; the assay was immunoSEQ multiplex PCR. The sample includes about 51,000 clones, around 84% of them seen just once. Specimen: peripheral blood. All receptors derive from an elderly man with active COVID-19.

As DNA, the CDR3 is TGTGCCAGCAGCGCCTTGTCAGGGCAGGGAAACACCATATATTTT. The encoded protein is CASSALSGQGNTIYF. The rearrangement uses TRBV9 and TRBJ1-3; weak D call: TRBD1 (5 bases). The CDR3 consists of 15 residues. Germline V lookup: CDR1 SGDLS, CDR2 YYNGEE. Trimming pared 3 bases from V and 4 bases from J, leaving 14 bases between.

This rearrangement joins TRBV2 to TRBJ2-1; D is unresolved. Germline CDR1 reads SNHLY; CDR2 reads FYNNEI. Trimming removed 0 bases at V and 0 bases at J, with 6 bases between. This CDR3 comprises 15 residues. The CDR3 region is CASSEALSSYNEQFF. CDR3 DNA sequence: TGTGCCAGCAGTGAAGCGCTGAGCTCCTACAATGAGCAGTTCTTC.

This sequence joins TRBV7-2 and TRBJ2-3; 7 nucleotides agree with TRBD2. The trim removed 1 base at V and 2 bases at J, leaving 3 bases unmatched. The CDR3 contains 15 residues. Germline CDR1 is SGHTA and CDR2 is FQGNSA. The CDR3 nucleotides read TGTGCCAGCAGCTTAGGGGGAGGGGCCACAGATACGCAGTATTTT. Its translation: CASSLGGGATDTQYF. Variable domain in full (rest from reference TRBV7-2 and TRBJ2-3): GAGVSQSPSNKVTEKGKDVELRCDPISGHTALYWYRQSLGQGLEFLIYFQGNSAPDKSGLPSDRFSAERTGGSVSTLTIQRTQQEDSAVYLCASSLGGGATDTQYFGPGTRLTVL.

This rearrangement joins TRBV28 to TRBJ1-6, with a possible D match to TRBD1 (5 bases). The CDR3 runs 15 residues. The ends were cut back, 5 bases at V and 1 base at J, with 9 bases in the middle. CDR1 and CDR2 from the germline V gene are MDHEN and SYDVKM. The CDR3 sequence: CASSLTVSYNSPLHF. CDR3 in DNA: TGTGCCAGCAGTCTGACAGTTTCCTATAATTCACCCCTCCACTTT.

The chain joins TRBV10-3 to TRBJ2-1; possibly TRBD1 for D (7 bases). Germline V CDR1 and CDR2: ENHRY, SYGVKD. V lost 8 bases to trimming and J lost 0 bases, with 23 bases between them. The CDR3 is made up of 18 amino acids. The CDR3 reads CAIAGGQLAQSSYNEQFF. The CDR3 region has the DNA TGTGCCATCGCCGGGGGACAGTTGGCACAAAGCTCCTACAATGAGCAGTTCTTC.

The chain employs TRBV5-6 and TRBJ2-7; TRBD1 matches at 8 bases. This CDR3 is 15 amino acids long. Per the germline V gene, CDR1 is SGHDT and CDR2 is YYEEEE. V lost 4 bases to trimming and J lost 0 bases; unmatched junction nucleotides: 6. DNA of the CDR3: TGTGCCAGCAGCCTCCCCGGACAGGGCTCCTACGAGCAGTACTTC. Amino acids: CASSLPGQGSYEQYF.

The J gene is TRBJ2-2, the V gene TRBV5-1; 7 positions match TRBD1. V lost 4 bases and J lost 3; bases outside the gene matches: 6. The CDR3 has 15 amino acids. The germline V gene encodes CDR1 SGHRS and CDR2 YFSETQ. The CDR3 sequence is CASSVRDSYTGELFF. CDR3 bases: TGCGCCAGCAGCGTCCGGGACAGTTACACCGGGGAGCTGTTTTTT. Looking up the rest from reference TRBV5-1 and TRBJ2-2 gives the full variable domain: KAGVTQTPRYLIKTRGQQVTLSCSPISGHRSVSWYQQTPGQGLQFLFEYFSETQRNKGNFPGRFSGRQFSNSRSEMNVSTLELGDSALYLCASSVRDSYTGELFFGEGSRLTVL.

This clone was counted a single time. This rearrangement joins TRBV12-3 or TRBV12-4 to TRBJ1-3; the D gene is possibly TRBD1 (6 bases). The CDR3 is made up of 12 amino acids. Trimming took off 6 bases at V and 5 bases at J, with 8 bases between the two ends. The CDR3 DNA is TGTGCCAGCAGGGGGGACAGAAACACCATATATTTT. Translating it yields CASRGDRNTIYF.

The CDR3 reads CASSKTGGDQETQYF. CDR3 coding DNA: TGTGCCAGCAGCAAGACAGGGGGGGACCAAGAGACCCAGTACTTC. This chain connects TRBV7-2 to TRBJ2-5; 9 bases match TRBD1. Trimming cost V 5 bases and J 0 bases; bases outside gene matches: 4. The CDR3 has 15 residues. The germline V gene encodes CDR1 SGHTA and CDR2 FQGNSA.

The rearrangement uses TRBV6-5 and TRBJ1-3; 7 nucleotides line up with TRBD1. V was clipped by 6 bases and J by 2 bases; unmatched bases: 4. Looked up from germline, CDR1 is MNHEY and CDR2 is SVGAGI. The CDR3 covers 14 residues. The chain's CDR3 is CASSSTGAGNTIYF. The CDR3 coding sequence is TGTGCCAGCAGCTCTACAGGGGCTGGAAACACCATATATTTT.

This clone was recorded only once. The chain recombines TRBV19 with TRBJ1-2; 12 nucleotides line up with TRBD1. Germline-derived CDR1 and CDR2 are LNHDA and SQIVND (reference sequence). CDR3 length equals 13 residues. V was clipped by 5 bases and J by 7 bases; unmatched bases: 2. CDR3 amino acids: CASSRDRGPGYTF. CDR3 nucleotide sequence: TGTGCCAGTAGTCGGGACAGGGGGCCTGGCTACACCTTC.

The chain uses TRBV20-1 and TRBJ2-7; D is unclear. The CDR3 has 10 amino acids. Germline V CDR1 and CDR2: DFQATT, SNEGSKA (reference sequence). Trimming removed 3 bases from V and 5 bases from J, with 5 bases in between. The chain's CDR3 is CSASSNEQYF. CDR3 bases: TGCAGTGCTAGCAGTAACGAGCAGTACTTC.

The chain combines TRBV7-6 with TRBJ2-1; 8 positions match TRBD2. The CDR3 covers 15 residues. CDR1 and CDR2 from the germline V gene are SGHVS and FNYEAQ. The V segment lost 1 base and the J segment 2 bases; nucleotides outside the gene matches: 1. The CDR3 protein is CASSLVTSAYNEQFF. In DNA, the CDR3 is TGTGCCAGCAGCTTAGTGACTAGCGCCTACAATGAGCAGTTCTTC.

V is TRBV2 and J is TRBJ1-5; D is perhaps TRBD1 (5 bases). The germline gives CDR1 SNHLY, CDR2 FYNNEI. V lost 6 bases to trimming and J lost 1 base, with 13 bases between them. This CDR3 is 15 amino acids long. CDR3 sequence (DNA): TGTGCCAGCAGCCCCTGGGGGGGAAGCAATCAGCCCCAGCATTTT. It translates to CASSPWGGSNQPQHF. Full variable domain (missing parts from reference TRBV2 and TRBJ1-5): EPEVTQTPSHQVTQMGQEVILRCVPISNHLYFYWYRQILGQKVEFLVSFYNNEISEKSEIFDDQFSVERPDGSNFTLKIRSTKLEDSAMYFCASSPWGGSNQPQHFGDGTRLSIL.

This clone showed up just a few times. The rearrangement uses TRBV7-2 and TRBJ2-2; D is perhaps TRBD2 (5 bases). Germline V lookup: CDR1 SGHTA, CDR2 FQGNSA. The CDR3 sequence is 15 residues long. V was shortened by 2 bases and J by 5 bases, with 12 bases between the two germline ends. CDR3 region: CASSLSSGMTGELFF. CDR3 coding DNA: TGTGCCAGCAGCTTAAGTTCCGGGATGACCGGGGAGCTGTTTTTT.

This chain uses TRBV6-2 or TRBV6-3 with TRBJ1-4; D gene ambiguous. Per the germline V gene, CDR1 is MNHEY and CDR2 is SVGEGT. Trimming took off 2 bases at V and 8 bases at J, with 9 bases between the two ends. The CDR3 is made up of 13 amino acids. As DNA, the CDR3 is TGTGCCAGCAGTTACCTGGCAGAAGAAAAACTGTTTTTT. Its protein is CASSYLAEEKLFF.

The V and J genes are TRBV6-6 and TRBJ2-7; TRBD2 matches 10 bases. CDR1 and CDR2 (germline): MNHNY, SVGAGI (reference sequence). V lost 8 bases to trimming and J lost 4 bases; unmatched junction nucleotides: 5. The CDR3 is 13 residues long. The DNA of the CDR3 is TGTGCCAGCGGGACTAGCGAAAAGTACGAGCAGTACTTC. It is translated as CASGTSEKYEQYF.

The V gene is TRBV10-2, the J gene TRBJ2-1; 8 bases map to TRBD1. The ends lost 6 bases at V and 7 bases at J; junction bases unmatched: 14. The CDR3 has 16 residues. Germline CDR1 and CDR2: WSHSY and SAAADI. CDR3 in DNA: TGCGCCAGCAGGAGGAGTGGGGCAGGGGGCGGGAATGAGCAGTTCTTC. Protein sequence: CASRRSGAGGGNEQFF.

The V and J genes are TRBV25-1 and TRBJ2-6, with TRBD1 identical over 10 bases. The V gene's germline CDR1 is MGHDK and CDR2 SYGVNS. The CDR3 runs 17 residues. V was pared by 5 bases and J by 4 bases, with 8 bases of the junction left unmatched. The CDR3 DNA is TGTGCCAGCAGTAACCGGGACAGGGGTTTCGGGGCCAACGTCCTGACTTTC. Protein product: CASSNRDRGFGANVLTF.

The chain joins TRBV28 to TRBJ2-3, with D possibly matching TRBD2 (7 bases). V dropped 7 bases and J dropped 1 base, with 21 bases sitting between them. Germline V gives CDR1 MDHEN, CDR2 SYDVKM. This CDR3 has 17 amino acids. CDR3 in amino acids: CASTSPGAGVGTDTQYF. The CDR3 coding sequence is TGTGCCAGCACTTCCCCGGGGGCGGGAGTGGGCACAGATACGCAGTATTTT.

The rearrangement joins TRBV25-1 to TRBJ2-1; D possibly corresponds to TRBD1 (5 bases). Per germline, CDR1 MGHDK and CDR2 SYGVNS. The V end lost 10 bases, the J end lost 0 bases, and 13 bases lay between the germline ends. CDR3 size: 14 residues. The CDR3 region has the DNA TGTGCCACAGCTGACAGCCGCTCCTACAATGAGCAGTTCTTC. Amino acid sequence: CATADSRSYNEQFF.

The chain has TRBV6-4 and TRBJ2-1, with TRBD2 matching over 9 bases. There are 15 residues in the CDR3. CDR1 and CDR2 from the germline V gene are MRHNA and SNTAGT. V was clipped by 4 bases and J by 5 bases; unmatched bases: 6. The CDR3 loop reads CASSVGPSGNNEQFF. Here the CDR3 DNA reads TGTGCCAGCAGTGTCGGGCCTAGCGGGAACAATGAGCAGTTCTTC.